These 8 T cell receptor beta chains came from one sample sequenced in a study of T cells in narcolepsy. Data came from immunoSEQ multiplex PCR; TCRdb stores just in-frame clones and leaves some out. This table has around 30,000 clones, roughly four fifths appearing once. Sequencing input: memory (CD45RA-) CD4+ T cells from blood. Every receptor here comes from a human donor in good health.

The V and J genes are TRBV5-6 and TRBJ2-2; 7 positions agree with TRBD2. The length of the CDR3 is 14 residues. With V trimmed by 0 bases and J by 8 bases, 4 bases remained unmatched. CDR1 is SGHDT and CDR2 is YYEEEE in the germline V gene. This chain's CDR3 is CASSLAGGPGELFF. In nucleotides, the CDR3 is TGTGCCAGCAGCTTGGCGGGAGGACCTGGGGAGCTGTTTTTT.

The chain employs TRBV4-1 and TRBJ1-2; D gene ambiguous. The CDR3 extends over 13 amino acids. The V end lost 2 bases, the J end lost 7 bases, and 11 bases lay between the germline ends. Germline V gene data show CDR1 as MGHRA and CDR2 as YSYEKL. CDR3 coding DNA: TGCGCCAGCAGCCAATCTTGGATGGGTGGCTACACCTTC. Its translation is CASSQSWMGGYTF.

The CDR3 is CASSLVGLGEQYF. DNA for the CDR3: TGTGCCAGCAGCTTAGTGGGGCTGGGCGAGCAGTACTTC. V usage is TRBV7-6 and J usage is TRBJ2-7; D may be TRBD1 (5 bases). Trimming left V 1 base short and J 6 bases short, with 10 bases between. CDR3 length equals 13 residues. Looked up from germline, CDR1 is SGHVS and CDR2 is FNYEAQ.

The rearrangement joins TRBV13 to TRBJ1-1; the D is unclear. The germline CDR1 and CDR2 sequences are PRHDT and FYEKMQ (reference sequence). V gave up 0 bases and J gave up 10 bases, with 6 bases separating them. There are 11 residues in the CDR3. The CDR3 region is CASSLGLGAFF. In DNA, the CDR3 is TGTGCCAGCAGCTTAGGCCTGGGAGCTTTCTTT. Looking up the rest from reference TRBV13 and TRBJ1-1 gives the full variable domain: AAGVIQSPRHLIKEKRETATLKCYPIPRHDTVYWYQQGPGQDPQFLISFYEKMQSDKGSIPDRFSAQQFSDYHSELNMSSLELGDSALYFCASSLGLGAFFGQGTRLTVV.

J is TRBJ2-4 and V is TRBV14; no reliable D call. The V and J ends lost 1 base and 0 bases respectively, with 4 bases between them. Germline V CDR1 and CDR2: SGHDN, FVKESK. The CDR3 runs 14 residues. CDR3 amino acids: CASSQAGAKNIQYF. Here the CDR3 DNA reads TGTGCCAGCAGCCAAGCAGGAGCCAAAAACATTCAGTACTTC.

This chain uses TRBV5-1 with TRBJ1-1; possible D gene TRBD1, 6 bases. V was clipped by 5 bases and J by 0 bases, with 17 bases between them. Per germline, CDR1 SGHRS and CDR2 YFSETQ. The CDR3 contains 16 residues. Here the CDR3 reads CASRSSGGPVNTEAFF. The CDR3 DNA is TGCGCCAGCAGGTCGTCGGGGGGGCCAGTGAACACTGAAGCTTTCTTT.

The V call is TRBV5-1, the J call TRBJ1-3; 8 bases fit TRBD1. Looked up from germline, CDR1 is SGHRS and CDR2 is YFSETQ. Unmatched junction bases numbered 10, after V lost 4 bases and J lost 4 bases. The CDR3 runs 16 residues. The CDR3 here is CASSRLDRGTGNTIYF. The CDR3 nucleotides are TGCGCCAGCAGCAGATTAGACAGGGGAACAGGAAACACCATATATTTT.

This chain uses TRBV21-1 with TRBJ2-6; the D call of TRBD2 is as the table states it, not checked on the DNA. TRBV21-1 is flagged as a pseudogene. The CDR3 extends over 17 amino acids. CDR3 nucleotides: TGTGCCAGCAGCAAAGCGAAAAGGAGCTCTGGGGCCAACGTCCTGACTTTC. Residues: CASSKAKRSSGANVLTF.